These 2 T cell receptor beta chains share one sample of origin, sequenced in a study of cytomegalovirus exposure and HLA in healthy donors. Produced via immunoSEQ multiplex PCR; TCRdb's table is partial and in-frame only. The table records approximately 200,000 clones, about 81% of them present only once. Sequencing was performed on PBMCs. The receptors here all came from a woman in her twenties or thirties in good health and CMV-seronegative.

This clone has only a few counts. V usage is TRBV5-1 and J usage is TRBJ1-5, with D perhaps matching TRBD1 (5 bases). The CDR3 loop spans 15 amino acids. Germline-derived CDR1 and CDR2 are SGHRS and YFSETQ. The V gene lost 0 bases and the J gene lost 2 bases, with 9 bases spanning the gap. CDR3 in amino acids: CASSLEGRGNQPQHF. As DNA, the CDR3 is TGCGCCAGCAGCTTGGAGGGCAGGGGCAATCAGCCCCAGCATTTT.

The CDR3 region is CASSGRQGRTHEQYF. Here the CDR3 DNA reads TGTGCCAGCTCAGGGAGACAGGGTCGAACTCACGAGCAGTACTTC. The genes are TRBV18 and TRBJ2-7, with 7 bases fitting TRBD1. Germline CDR1 and CDR2: KGHSH and LQKENI. The CDR3 covers 15 residues. The trim removed 5 bases at V and 5 bases at J, leaving 12 bases unmatched.